One sample yielded the 27 T cell receptor beta chains listed below, sequenced in a study of identical twins. TCRdb itself ran the 5' RACE reads through MiXCR, one entry per CDR3 protein. The profile shows roughly 350,000 distinct CDR3 sequences, approximately 10% of them singletons. The material sequenced was naive T cells sorted from blood. These receptor sequences come from a woman aged 45-65 years in good health.

The chain combines TRBV6-1 with TRBJ2-1; TRBD2 might be the D (6 bases). The V gene's germline CDR1 is MNHNS and CDR2 SASEGT. The CDR3 runs to 14 residues. The V end was cut by 4 bases, the J end by 7 bases, with 14 bases between. The CDR3 DNA reads TGTGCCAGCAGTGTTCCCGAACGGGGGAATGAGCAGTTCTTC. Protein sequence: CASSVPERGNEQFF.

CDR3 in amino acids: CASSQDGPISGELFF. The CDR3, as DNA: TGTGCCAGCAGCCAAGACGGGCCTATCAGCGGGGAGCTGTTTTTT. V and J are TRBV3-1 and TRBJ2-2; D ambiguous. Germline CDR1 reads LGHDT; CDR2 reads YNNKEL (reference sequence). The CDR3 extends over 15 amino acids. The germline V and J ends were trimmed by 0 bases and 7 bases, with 12 bases remaining between them.

The chain joins TRBV7-9 to TRBJ2-1; 13 bases fit TRBD2. The CDR3 has 15 residues. V shed 3 bases and J 9 bases; nucleotides not matched to a gene: 5. The V gene's germline CDR1 is SEHNR and CDR2 FQNEAQ (reference sequence). The CDR3 is CASSFQTSGRGEQFF. DNA for the CDR3: TGTGCCAGCAGCTTTCAAACTAGCGGGAGGGGTGAGCAGTTCTTC.

There are many counts of this clonotype. The CDR3 DNA sequence: TGCGCCAGCAGCTTGGAGTCCGGGCCCTACACTGAAGCTTTCTTT. Its translation: CASSLESGPYTEAFF. V gene TRBV5-1 combines with J gene TRBJ1-1; no definite D call. Per the germline V gene, CDR1 is SGHRS and CDR2 is YFSETQ. Between the trimmed V and J ends, which lost 0 bases and 3 bases, there was a span of 12 bases. This CDR3 spans 15 amino acids.

The chain recombines TRBV19 with TRBJ1-5; D gene unclear. Per germline, CDR1 LNHDA and CDR2 SQIVND (reference sequence). The CDR3 loop spans 16 amino acids. The germline V and J ends were trimmed by 7 bases and 0 bases, with 16 bases remaining between them. CDR3 region: CASNDRGWYSNQPQHF. In DNA form, the CDR3 reads TGTGCCAGTAATGATCGGGGATGGTATAGCAATCAGCCCCAGCATTTT. Complete variable domain (other parts from reference TRBV19 and TRBJ1-5): DGGITQSPKYLFRKEGQNVTLSCEQNLNHDAMYWYRQDPGQGLRLIYYSQIVNDFQKGDIAEGYSVSREKKESFPLTVTSAQKNPTAFYLCASNDRGWYSNQPQHFGDGTRLSIL.

This clonotype was seen ten or more times. The chain recombines TRBV19 with TRBJ1-5; the match to TRBD1 covers 11 bases. The germline V gene encodes CDR1 LNHDA and CDR2 SQIVND (reference sequence). The CDR3 length is 15 residues. Unmatched junction bases numbered 6, after V lost 5 bases and J lost 6 bases. Written as DNA, the CDR3 is TGTGCCAGTAGTTTCCGGGACAGGGGGGGTCAGCCCCAGCATTTT. Protein product: CASSFRDRGGQPQHF.

This clonotype was detected only a few times. The chain employs TRBV4-1 and TRBJ2-7, with TRBD1 identical over 10 bases. The CDR3 has 16 residues. V lost 0 bases, J lost 5 bases, and 7 bases stayed unmatched. Germline V lookup: CDR1 MGHRA, CDR2 YSYEKL. For the CDR3, the DNA is TGCGCCAGCAGCCAAGAACCGACAGGGGGCATCGACGAGCAGTACTTC. Translation: CASSQEPTGGIDEQYF.

This clonotype was seen a handful of times. The V and J genes are TRBV20-1 and TRBJ2-5; D is possibly TRBD1 or TRBD2 (6 bases each). The CDR3 contains 13 residues. V lost 2 bases to trimming and J lost 5 bases, with 12 bases between them. Per the germline V gene, CDR1 is DFQATT and CDR2 is SNEGSKA (reference sequence). The chain's CDR3 is CSARRGAGETQYF. CDR3 coding DNA: TGCAGTGCTAGAAGGGGGGCCGGGGAGACCCAGTACTTC.

This clonotype has just a few counts. The genes are TRBV19 and TRBJ2-7, with D possibly matching TRBD1 (5 bases). Germline V gene data show CDR1 as LNHDA and CDR2 as SQIVND (reference sequence). The V end was cut by 3 bases, the J end by 5 bases, with 11 bases between. The CDR3 has 13 amino acids. CDR3: CASSMFDSHEQYF. Here the CDR3 DNA reads TGTGCCAGTAGTATGTTTGACAGCCACGAGCAGTACTTC.

This clonotype was seen only a few times. The chain has TRBV5-1 and TRBJ2-3, with 7 bases fitting TRBD2. Trimming removed 4 bases from V and 5 bases from J; junction bases left unmatched: 7. The CDR3 extends over 14 amino acids. Germline values: CDR1 SGHRS, CDR2 YFSETQ. The CDR3 DNA sequence: TGCGCCAGCAGCCTCGGGACGGGGGGAGATACGCAGTATTTT. The encoded protein is CASSLGTGGDTQYF.

This chain links TRBV7-8 with TRBJ2-3; D ambiguous. V was pared by 2 bases and J by 2 bases, with 20 bases between. CDR3 length equals 18 residues. Per the germline V gene, CDR1 is SGHVS and CDR2 is FQNEAQ. This CDR3 is CASSLIARGWPNTDTQYF. For the CDR3, the DNA is TGTGCCAGCAGCTTAATCGCGCGAGGCTGGCCCAACACAGATACGCAGTATTTT.

This clonotype came up a few times. This chain uses TRBV5-1 with TRBJ2-1; TRBD2 matches 8 bases. The CDR3 contains 15 residues. Looked up from germline, CDR1 is SGHRS and CDR2 is YFSETQ. V trimming: 4 bases; J trimming: 6 bases; junction bases outside the gene matches: 9. The CDR3 nucleotides are TGCGCCAGCAGCCAGGGACTAGAGCGAGGCAATGAGCAGTTCTTC. This encodes CASSQGLERGNEQFF.

The chain employs TRBV12-3 or TRBV12-4 and TRBJ2-1, with D tentatively TRBD2 (6 bases). This CDR3 is built from 15 residues. V lost 3 bases to trimming and J lost 2 bases, with 11 bases between them. CDR3 sequence: CASSFGGAPYNEQFF. The CDR3 nucleotides are TGTGCCAGCAGTTTTGGCGGGGCCCCCTACAATGAGCAGTTCTTC.

This clonotype was seen more than once but under ten times. The chain has TRBV6-2 or TRBV6-3 and TRBJ2-7; TRBD2 matches at 7 bases. Losses at the gene ends were 6 bases for V and 3 bases for J; bases not matched to a gene: 8. Germline CDR1 and CDR2: MNHEY and SVGEGT. The CDR3 runs to 14 residues. CDR3 DNA sequence: TGTGCCAGCAGCACTCCGGCGGGAGTCTACGAGCAGTACGTC. It specifies CASSTPAGVYEQYV.

The chain couples TRBV3-1 to TRBJ1-5, with a possible D match to TRBD1 (5 bases). The CDR3 length is 18 residues. The germline V gene encodes CDR1 LGHDT and CDR2 YNNKEL (reference sequence). The ends were cut back, 4 bases at V and 4 bases at J, with 23 bases in the middle. CDR3 nucleotide sequence: TGTGCCAGCAGCCCCAGCGACGTCGTCGGGGGTAAAAATCAGCCCCAGCATTTT. Its translation is CASSPSDVVGGKNQPQHF.

This rearrangement joins TRBV20-1 to TRBJ2-7, with 14 bases aligning to TRBD2. The germline V gene has CDR1 DFQATT and CDR2 SNEGSKA (reference sequence). The length of the CDR3 is 17 residues. V shed 0 bases and J 0 bases; nucleotides not matched to a gene: 4. The CDR3 DNA sequence: TGCAGTGCTAGAGATCTGGGACTAGCGGGAGTCTCCTACGAGCAGTACTTC. Amino acids: CSARDLGLAGVSYEQYF.

At least ten counts were recorded for this clonotype. The chain joins TRBV28 to TRBJ1-1; D perhaps matches TRBD1 (6 bases). Germline CDR1 and CDR2: MDHEN and SYDVKM. CDR3 length: 13 amino acids. V was shortened by 3 bases and J by 7 bases, with 12 bases between the two germline ends. The CDR3 loop is CASSFLRGLEAFF. The DNA of the CDR3 is TGTGCCAGCAGTTTCCTCAGGGGCCTTGAAGCTTTCTTT.

The chain couples TRBV5-1 to TRBJ2-2, with D perhaps matching TRBD1 or TRBD2 (5 bases each). The CDR3 is made up of 16 amino acids. Germline lookup yields CDR1 SGHRS and CDR2 YFSETQ. Between the trimmed V and J ends, which lost 0 bases and 4 bases, there was a span of 13 bases. The CDR3 DNA reads TGCGCCAGCAGCTTGGGTCCGGGACGGCCCACCGGGGAGCTGTTTTTT. Translated, it gives CASSLGPGRPTGELFF. The variable domain in full, completed from reference TRBV5-1 and TRBJ2-2, reads KAGVTQTPRYLIKTRGQQVTLSCSPISGHRSVSWYQQTPGQGLQFLFEYFSETQRNKGNFPGRFSGRQFSNSRSEMNVSTLELGDSALYLCASSLGPGRPTGELFFGEGSRLTVL.

This chain joins TRBV27 and TRBJ2-5; 8 nucleotides agree with TRBD2. V trimming: 3 bases; J trimming: 4 bases; junction bases outside the gene matches: 4. The CDR3 sequence is 14 residues long. Germline lookup yields CDR1 MNHEY and CDR2 SMNVEV (reference sequence). CDR3 sequence: CASSFVLAGETQYF. The CDR3 coding sequence is TGTGCCAGCAGTTTTGTCCTAGCGGGAGAGACCCAGTACTTC.

A few counts support this clonotype. The chain recombines TRBV3-1 with TRBJ2-1, with a possible D match to TRBD1 (7 bases). The germline gives CDR1 LGHDT, CDR2 YNNKEL (reference sequence). Deletions cut 4 bases from V and 12 bases from J, with 10 bases between. The CDR3 consists of 11 residues. For the CDR3, the DNA is TGTGCCAGCAGCCCAGGGGGAGGGCAGTTCTTC. This translates into CASSPGGGQFF.

This clonotype has more than one count but fewer than ten. The chain carries TRBV10-2 and TRBJ2-1; TRBD2 might be the D (7 bases). The V end lost 3 bases, the J end lost 3 bases, and 15 bases lay between the germline ends. The germline gives CDR1 WSHSY, CDR2 SAAADI. The CDR3 is 16 amino acids. CDR3: CASSDVGGLNYNEQFF. For the CDR3, the DNA is TGCGCCAGCAGTGATGTCGGGGGGCTAAACTACAATGAGCAGTTCTTC.

This clonotype was detected only a few times. The chain couples TRBV6-5 to TRBJ2-7; no definite D call. The germline gives CDR1 MNHEY, CDR2 SVGAGI. Trimming pared 0 bases from V and 6 bases from J, leaving 12 bases between. This CDR3 region has 14 residues. CDR3 amino acids: CASSYSKGSAEQYF. The DNA for the CDR3 is TGTGCCAGCAGTTACTCGAAGGGATCTGCCGAGCAGTACTTC.

The chain has TRBV6-5 and TRBJ2-3; no clear D gene. Germline values: CDR1 MNHEY, CDR2 SVGAGI. The CDR3 is 14 residues long. The germline V and J ends were trimmed by 0 bases and 2 bases, with 6 bases remaining between them. The CDR3, as DNA: TGTGCCAGCAGTTACTCGGACCTCACAGATACGCAGTATTTT. This encodes CASSYSDLTDTQYF.

This clonotype was observed a handful of times. This rearrangement joins TRBV6-5 to TRBJ2-3; 12 bases agree with TRBD2. V shed 4 bases and J 4 bases; nucleotides not matched to a gene: 9. Germline V gene lookup returns CDR1 MNHEY and CDR2 SVGAGI. The CDR3 has 17 amino acids. The CDR3 loop is CASSSPRLAGVPDTQYF. CDR3 DNA sequence: TGTGCCAGCAGTTCCCCCCGACTAGCGGGAGTACCAGATACGCAGTATTTT.

V is TRBV11-2 and J is TRBJ2-1; no firm D call. The CDR3 is made up of 13 amino acids. Germline values: CDR1 SGHAT, CDR2 FQNNGV. V lost 0 bases, J lost 15 bases, and 15 bases lay in between. CDR3 nucleotides: TGTGCCAGCAGCTTAGATGCAGGCCCTACGGGGTTCTTC. It codes for CASSLDAGPTGFF.

The chain is built from TRBV25-1 and TRBJ2-7; D may be TRBD2 (6 bases). The V gene's germline CDR1 is MGHDK and CDR2 SYGVNS. Trimming took 4 bases from V and 3 from J, leaving 16 bases between them. This CDR3 region has 15 residues. The CDR3 region is CASSVNRDFYYEQYV. Here the CDR3 DNA reads TGTGCCAGCAGTGTCAACCGGGACTTTTACTACGAGCAGTACGTC.

This clonotype appeared many times. This chain connects TRBV12-3 or TRBV12-4 to TRBJ2-1, with D maybe TRBD2 (5 bases). Trimming pared 3 bases from V and 1 base from J, leaving 13 bases between. This CDR3 contains 16 residues. This CDR3 is CASSFWSGLSYNEQFF. The DNA for the CDR3 is TGTGCCAGCAGTTTTTGGAGCGGTCTTTCCTACAATGAGCAGTTCTTC.